This T cell receptor beta chain emerged from a study of T-cell reconstitution after alpha-beta-depleted transplantation in children. Study-level points and caveats: T-cell counts and diversity at one year following transplant were attributed mainly to newly produced T cells.

Germline CDR1 reads SGHDT; CDR2 reads YYEEEE. V lost 4 bases and J 0 bases, leaving 7 bases between the germline ends. The CDR3 has 13 amino acids. This clonotype was counted at least ten times. The antigen is not known. This sample's TCRbeta library carried unique molecular identifier barcodes. TCRdb redid the calling of the PCR reads with MiXCR, one entry per CDR3 protein. Of approximately 240,000 distinct CDR3 sequences in the sample, 11% were seen once. The receptor was derived from a child under two years old with acute myeloid leukemia, due to receive a stem cell transplant. This rearrangement joins TRBV5-6 to TRBJ1-1; D gene uncertain. This specimen consisted of PBMCs, obtained before TCRalphabeta/CD19-depleted stem cell transplant. The CDR3 DNA follows: TGTGCCAGCAGCCCGTGGATGAACACTGAAGCTTTCTTT. Translated: CASSPWMNTEAFF.